A selection of T cell receptor beta chains follows, all from one sample in a study of OX40 agonist ivuxolimab in advanced cancers. Generated by immunoSEQ multiplex PCR, the TCRdb table keeps only in-frame clones and is missing some. Of roughly 40,000 clones listed, roughly 90% are singletons. Sequencing was performed on CD4+ or CD8+ T cells sorted from blood, taken in a trial of the OX40 agonist ivuxolimab. All receptors come from an adult with an advanced solid tumor such as melanoma, head and neck, liver or kidney cancer. Both conserved end residues are part of each CDR3. D genes are given only for firm matches. Some rows have no size entry. The others give once, few or many, or a class for an expanded clone.

v_gene	j_gene	abundance	len	d_gene	CDR3nt	CDR3aa
TRBV5-6	TRBJ2-2	-	14	-	TGTGCCAGCGAATACACCGGGGCATTCGGGGAGCTGTTTTTT	CASEYTGAFGELFF
TRBV5-5	TRBJ2-1	-	13	-	TGTGCCAGCAGCTTGGAGGTGGGCAATGAGCAGTTCTTC	CASSLEVGNEQFF
TRBV28	TRBJ2-3	-	17	TRBD2	TGTGCCAGCAGTTCCTGGACTAGCGGGGCAAACGCAGATACGCAGTATTTT	CASSSWTSGANADTQYF
TRBV6-5	TRBJ1-4	-	15	-	TGTGCCAGCGGACATTCGCGGCAACCTCACCAAAAACTGTTTTTT	CASGHSRQPHQKLFF
TRBV5-1	TRBJ1-1	-	14	-	TGCGCCAGCAGCCTTAGCGGCCAGAACACTGAAGCTTTCTTT	CASSLSGQNTEAFF
TRBV28	TRBJ1-2	-	13	-	TGTGCCAGCAGCCTATCGGGTAACTATGGCTACACCTTC	CASSLSGNYGYTF
TRBV4-3	TRBJ2-7	-	14	-	TGCGCCAGCAGCCAAGTTCCGTACTCCTACGAGCAGTACTTC	CASSQVPYSYEQYF
TRBV6-1	TRBJ2-1	-	15	-	TGTGCCAGCAGCCCCGGCGGTGGGGACTACAATGAGCAGTTCTTC	CASSPGGGDYNEQFF
TRBV4-3	TRBJ1-6	medium-sized	15	TRBD1	TGCGCCAGCAGCGAGGGACAGGGGTTGAATTCACCCCTCCACTTT	CASSEGQGLNSPLHF
TRBV7-9	TRBJ2-3	-	16	TRBD2	TGTGCCAGCAGAGGTAGCGGGGGGGTCTCCACAGATACGCAGTATTTT	CASRGSGGVSTDTQYF
TRBV19	TRBJ1-2	-	12	-	TGTGCCAGTACTTGGGGGGGCGATGGCTACACCTTC	CASTWGGDGYTF
TRBV19	TRBJ2-1	-	16	-	TGTGCCAGTAGTGCCCTAACAGGGTTAAAGTACAATGAGCAGTTCTTC	CASSALTGLKYNEQFF
TRBV28	TRBJ1-3	-	10	-	TGTGCCGCCCGGGGAAACACCATATATTTT	CAARGNTIYF
TRBV15	TRBJ2-3	-	13	-	TGTGCCACCCGGTATGAGGGCACAGATACGCAGTATTTT	CATRYEGTDTQYF
TRBV14	TRBJ2-3	-	18	TRBD2	TGTGCCAGCAGCCAAGACCCCTTAATAGCGGGGGTCGGAGATACGCAGTATTTT	CASSQDPLIAGVGDTQYF